Shown below are 13 T cell receptor beta chains from a single sample sequenced in a study of CXCR3-negative and CXCR3-positive naive CD8 T cells. Carrying UMI labels, the TRB cDNA libraries were prepared through 5' RACE. TCRdb reprocessed the 5' RACE reads and stores each CDR3 protein as one record, lacking DNA. Here the sample table reports about 5,000 distinct CDR3 sequences. The source material was naive CXCR3- CD8+ T cells from blood. Subset indicated: CD45RO-CCR7+CD27+CD95- naive CD8+ T cells lacking CXCR3 (TNR3-). The receptor source for this set is a human donor in good health. Some clones in this sample may be carry-over from other donors' samples.

In terms of frequency, this clonotype is medium-sized (0.01 to 0.1%). J is TRBJ1-2 and V is TRBV29-1; checking the TCRdb D call of TRBD1 is not possible without DNA. In germline, CDR1 is SQVTM, CDR2 ANQGSEA. CDR3 size: 13 residues. The CDR3 here is CSVDLGTLYGYTF.

This clonotype is medium-sized by frequency. V and J are TRBV9 and TRBJ2-7; the D call from TCRdb, TRBD1, cannot be confirmed without DNA. This CDR3 is built from 14 residues. Germline CDR1 reads SGDLS; CDR2 reads YYNGEE. The CDR3 protein is CASSASGTGNEQYF.

The genes are TRBV7-2 and TRBJ1-2. The CDR3 runs to 17 residues. CDR1 is SGHTA, CDR2 FQGNSA, per germline. The CDR3 loop is CASSLISARQTNYGYTF.

The chain recombines TRBV19 with TRBJ2-3; TCRdb indicates TRBD1, and absent DNA this call remains unverified. Germline V gene sequence: CDR1 LNHDA, CDR2 SQIVND (reference sequence). CDR3 length: 15 residues. The CDR3: CASSSRQVSTDTQYF.

The rearrangement joins TRBV7-9 to TRBJ2-5. Per germline, CDR1 SEHNR and CDR2 FQNEAQ (reference sequence). CDR3 length: 13 amino acids. CDR3 region: CASSFESQETQYF. Together with reference TRBV7-9 and TRBJ2-5, the CDR3 gives the full variable domain: DTGVSQNPRHKITKRGQNVTFRCDPISEHNRLYWYRQTLGQGPEFLTYFQNEAQLEKSRLLSDRFSAERPKGSFSTLEIQRTEQGDSAMYLCASSFESQETQYFGPGTRLLVL.

The chain has TRBV6-6 and TRBJ1-1. CDR3 length: 11 amino acids. The V gene's germline CDR1 is MNHNY and CDR2 SVGAGI (reference sequence). The CDR3 here is CASSYPAEAFF.

The genes are TRBV7-7 and TRBJ2-7. Per the germline V gene, CDR1 is SSHAT and CDR2 is FNYEAQ (reference sequence). The CDR3 has 13 residues. The CDR3 sequence is CASSSTSSGEQYF.

Measured by frequency, this clonotype is medium-sized. The genes are TRBV29-1 and TRBJ2-7; there is no DNA to check the TCRdb D call of TRBD1. The germline V gene has CDR1 SQVTM and CDR2 ANQGSEA. This CDR3 has 14 amino acids. The CDR3 here is CSVEDPRDPYEQYF.

This clonotype is labeled medium-sized based on frequency. The J gene is TRBJ2-1, the V gene TRBV29-1. Per the germline V gene, CDR1 is SQVTM and CDR2 is ANQGSEA. This CDR3 is 12 amino acids long. The chain's CDR3 is CSVVQRYNEQFF.

The chain carries TRBV29-1 and TRBJ1-5; TCRdb returns TRBD1, unconfirmable since there is no DNA. CDR3 length: 13 amino acids. The germline gives CDR1 SQVTM, CDR2 ANQGSEA. The CDR3 sequence: CSVITGGNQPQHF. Full variable domain (rest looked up from reference TRBV29-1 and TRBJ1-5): SAVISQKPSRDICQRGTSLTIQCQVDSQVTMMFWYRQQPGQSLTLIATANQGSEATYESGFVIDKFPISRPNLTFSTLTVSNMSPEDSSIYLCSVITGGNQPQHFGDGTRLSIL.

This clonotype is classed as medium-sized by frequency. The CDR3 protein is CASSPIGAGKLRPQHF. The chain links TRBV28 to TRBJ1-5; the TCRdb D gene call, TRBD1, has no DNA to confirm it. Per germline, CDR1 MDHEN and CDR2 SYDVKM. The CDR3 has 16 residues.

The chain recombines TRBV2 with TRBJ2-7; TCRdb picks TRBD2, but there is no DNA to check that call. Germline CDR1 is SNHLY and CDR2 is FYNNEI. This CDR3 has 14 amino acids. CDR3 region: CASKGTSPSYEQYF.

By frequency, this clonotype registers medium-sized (0.01 to 0.1%). J is TRBJ1-1 and V is TRBV5-1; TCRdb reports TRBD1, a call that lacks DNA to check it against. The CDR3 runs to 11 residues. Per germline, CDR1 SGHRS and CDR2 YFSETQ. CDR3 sequence: CASKQGTEAFF.